This entry lists 26 T cell receptor beta chains sequenced from one sample in a study of blood T cells in healthy people across ages. The second PCR ran roughly 7 to 11 cycles with a sample-barcoded 5' primer and J-beta primers. TCRdb independently ran MiXCR on the 5' RACE reads; one entry per CDR3 protein. This table has hundreds of thousands of distinct CDR3 sequences, about a fifth appearing once. The sample taken for sequencing was blood. The receptors stem from a man between 65 and 80 years old in good health.

The chain uses TRBV28 and TRBJ2-3, with 9 bases that match TRBD2. The germline V gene has CDR1 MDHEN and CDR2 SYDVKM. The CDR3 covers 17 residues. Trimming cost V 4 bases and J 0 bases; bases outside gene matches: 8. The CDR3 DNA is TGTGCCAGCAGTTCTCCGGGACTAGCTGCTAGCACAGATACGCAGTATTTT. Translated: CASSSPGLAASTDTQYF.

The chain employs TRBV7-9 and TRBJ2-3, with 8 bases that match TRBD1. This CDR3 is 18 amino acids long. Trimming cost V 2 bases and J 0 bases; bases outside gene matches: 10. CDR1 and CDR2 from the germline V gene are SEHNR and FQNEAQ (reference sequence). CDR3 nucleotide sequence: TGTGCCAGCAGCTTATTCACCCGGACAGGGAGGAGCACAGATACGCAGTATTTT. Translation: CASSLFTRTGRSTDTQYF.

Details on this clonotype: It may be a read error: a sequence one base away is much more abundant. This chain connects TRBV12-3 or TRBV12-4 to TRBJ2-3; no clear D gene. The CDR3 covers 14 residues. CDR3 loop: CVSSLSSSTDTQYF. The DNA for the CDR3 is TGTGTCAGCAGTTTGTCATCTAGCACAGATACGCAGTATTTT.

This clonotype turned up a few times. The rearrangement links TRBV28 to TRBJ1-5, with a weak D call TRBD1 (6 bases). Germline CDR1 is MDHEN and CDR2 is SYDVKM. Trimming left V 5 bases short and J 6 bases short, with 14 bases between. CDR3 length: 14 amino acids. CDR3 loop: CASSLPGDIQPQHF. The CDR3 DNA reads TGTGCCAGCAGTCTGCCAGGGGATATTCAGCCCCAGCATTTT.

The rearrangement joins TRBV28 to TRBJ1-5; D call uncertain. Germline V gene data show CDR1 as MDHEN and CDR2 as SYDVKM. Trimming took 5 bases from V and 4 from J, leaving 3 bases between them. This CDR3 has 11 amino acids. The CDR3 DNA sequence: TGTGCCAGCAGTGATAATCAGCCCCAGCATTTT. This codes for CASSDNQPQHF.

This clonotype was observed a handful of times. It is likely a read error, because the conserved phenylalanine at the end of the CDR3 is missing. The genes are TRBV28 and TRBJ1-2; D call uncertain. This CDR3 is built from 15 residues. Germline values: CDR1 MDHEN, CDR2 SYDVKM. V dropped 8 bases and J dropped 7 bases, with 23 bases sitting between them. As DNA, the CDR3 is TGTGCCAGCTCTCGAGGCGGGAACCGTCCTCGTGGCTACACCCTC. This encodes CASSRGGNRPRGYTL.

This chain connects TRBV7-9 to TRBJ2-1; D is unresolved. Germline V gene sequence: CDR1 SEHNR, CDR2 FQNEAQ (reference sequence). The length of the CDR3 is 13 residues. Trimming removed 3 bases from V and 5 bases from J, with 8 bases in between. The CDR3 DNA reads TGTGCCAGCAGCTTTGAGGTGGACAATGAGCAGTTCTTC. Amino acid sequence: CASSFEVDNEQFF.

This clonotype was detected only a few times. V usage is TRBV5-6 and J usage is TRBJ1-2, with TRBD1 matching 9 bases. CDR3 length: 13 residues. The ends lost 6 bases at V and 5 bases at J; junction bases unmatched: 5. The germline V gene encodes CDR1 SGHDT and CDR2 YYEEEE. The CDR3 region has the DNA TGTGCCAGCAATTACGGGACAGGGTATGGCTACACCTTC. Translated, it gives CASNYGTGYGYTF.

The genes are TRBV4-2 and TRBJ2-5; tentatively, D is TRBD2 (5 bases). Germline assignment: CDR1 LGHNA and CDR2 YNFKEQ. The CDR3 runs to 15 residues. V was pared by 4 bases and J by 2 bases, with 14 bases between. The CDR3: CASSPSDGIQETQYF. The CDR3 nucleotides read TGTGCCAGCAGCCCCTCGGACGGGATTCAAGAGACCCAGTACTTC.

This clonotype was observed a handful of times. The rearrangement links TRBV15 to TRBJ2-3; 7 nucleotides line up with TRBD2. The V gene's germline CDR1 is LNHNV and CDR2 YYDKDF (reference sequence). The CDR3 covers 13 residues. Unmatched junction bases numbered 5, after V lost 3 bases and J lost 8 bases. The DNA of the CDR3 is TGTGCCACCAGCAGGGGGGGGAGGGTTACGCAGTATTTT. The encoded protein is CATSRGGRVTQYF. The whole variable domain, filled in from reference TRBV15 and TRBJ2-3, reads DAMVIQNPRYQVTQFGKPVTLSCSQTLNHNVMYWYQQKSSQAPKLLFHYYDKDFNNEADTPDNFQSRRPNTSFCFLDIRSPGLGDTAMYLCATSRGGRVTQYFGPGTRLTVL.

The chain has TRBV20-1 and TRBJ2-7; 8 nucleotides align to TRBD2. Unmatched junction bases numbered 13, after V lost 5 bases and J lost 4 bases. The length of the CDR3 is 15 residues. The germline V gene has CDR1 DFQATT and CDR2 SNEGSKA (reference sequence). The CDR3 DNA follows: TGCAGTGCTTTAGAGTTGACGGGGGGGCAATACGAGCAGTACTTC. Protein: CSALELTGGQYEQYF.

This clonotype was counted only a few times. The chain couples TRBV5-1 to TRBJ2-7, with 9 bases identical to TRBD2. Germline CDR1 SGHRS, CDR2 YFSETQ. The CDR3 is 16 amino acids. V trimming: 1 base; J trimming: 5 bases; junction bases outside the gene matches: 10. The CDR3 nucleotides are TGCGCCAGCAGCTTGATAGTAGCGGGGGTATCGAACGAGCAGTACTTC. Encoded protein: CASSLIVAGVSNEQYF.

This clonotype appeared a few times. The J gene is TRBJ2-7, the V gene TRBV6-5, with TRBD1 matching 7 bases. CDR1 and CDR2 (germline): MNHEY, SVGAGI. CDR3 length: 15 residues. For the CDR3, the DNA is TGTGCCAGCAGTTACTCCTTGACAGGGCCCTACGAGCAGTGCGTC. It is translated as CASSYSLTGPYEQCV.

This clonotype was detected a few times. The V gene is TRBV20-1, the J gene TRBJ2-1, with a possible D match to TRBD2 (6 bases). With the DNA end fitting TRBJ2-7 better, the J assignment may be wrong. Germline V gene data show CDR1 as DFQATT and CDR2 as SNEGSKA (reference sequence). This CDR3 contains 17 residues. CDR3 in amino acids: CSARDWESAGSSYEQYF. DNA of the CDR3: TGCAGTGCTAGAGATTGGGAAAGCGCGGGGTCCTCCTACGAGCAGTACTTC.

Only a few counts were recorded for this clonotype. This chain connects TRBV28 to TRBJ2-5; TRBD1 agrees at 11 bases. Gene TRBJ2-7 matches the end of the DNA better, so the J call may be wrong. The CDR3 covers 14 residues. Germline loops: CDR1 MDHEN, CDR2 SYDVKM. The CDR3 region is CASRGTGGAYEQYF. CDR3 DNA sequence: TGTGCCAGCAGAGGGACAGGGGGTGCCTACGAGCAGTACTTC.

This clonotype was seen more than once but under ten times. CDR3 sequence (DNA): TGCAGTGCTAGAGGAGGGGCTAATGAAAAACTGTTTTTT. As protein: CSARGGANEKLFF. V is TRBV20-1 and J is TRBJ1-4; possibly TRBD1 for D (5 bases). CDR3 length: 13 amino acids. V lost 1 base and J 3 bases, leaving 6 bases between the germline ends. Germline loops: CDR1 DFQATT, CDR2 SNEGSKA (reference sequence).

This clonotype was counted between two and nine times. Here the CDR3 reads CASTLTGDEQFF. The CDR3 bases are TGTGCCAGCACCCTGACAGGGGATGAGCAGTTCTTC. The V call is TRBV6-1, the J call TRBJ2-1; 8 nucleotides agree with TRBD1. This CDR3 comprises 12 residues. Per the germline V gene, CDR1 is MNHNS and CDR2 is SASEGT. V lost 7 bases, J lost 8 bases, and 4 bases stayed unmatched.

This clonotype was picked up a small number of times. V usage is TRBV3-1 and J usage is TRBJ2-1, with a tentative D call TRBD1 (6 bases). The CDR3 covers 14 residues. From germline, CDR1 is LGHDT and CDR2 YNNKEL (reference sequence). V dropped 4 bases and J dropped 7 bases, with 14 bases sitting between them. CDR3 loop: CASSLRTEWNEQFF. Here the CDR3 DNA reads TGTGCCAGCAGCCTCCGGACAGAATGGAATGAGCAGTTCTTC.

This clonotype was counted only a few times. The CDR3 DNA reads TGCAGTGCTAGCTTTAGGGGCTATGGCTACACCTTC. Translation gives CSASFRGYGYTF. The chain couples TRBV20-1 to TRBJ1-2; the D gene is possibly TRBD1 (5 bases). The germline gives CDR1 DFQATT, CDR2 SNEGSKA (reference sequence). Trimming stripped 3 bases from V and 4 bases from J, with 9 bases between. CDR3 length: 12 amino acids.

This clonotype was seen a handful of times. This chain links TRBV6-5 with TRBJ1-2; tentatively, D is TRBD1 (6 bases). The CDR3 totals 15 residues. Trimming took 0 bases from V and 4 from J, leaving 12 bases between them. Germline V gives CDR1 MNHEY, CDR2 SVGAGI. CDR3 sequence (DNA): TGTGCCAGCAGTTACTCGCTCTCCAGGGGCTATGGCTACACCTTC. The encoded protein is CASSYSLSRGYGYTF.

V is TRBV30 and J is TRBJ1-2; D remains unclear. The V gene's germline CDR1 is GTSNPN and CDR2 SVGIG (reference sequence). This CDR3 is built from 12 residues. V was trimmed by 1 base and J by 3 bases, leaving 6 bases between them. The CDR3 sequence is CAWSARDYGYTF. CDR3 in DNA: TGTGCCTGGAGTGCCCGGGACTATGGCTACACCTTC.

The chain is built from TRBV5-1 and TRBJ2-3; 13 nucleotides align to TRBD2. Germline loops: CDR1 SGHRS, CDR2 YFSETQ. The V and J ends lost 4 bases and 2 bases, in that order; junction bases with no gene match: 10. The CDR3 is made up of 18 amino acids. The CDR3 DNA reads TGCGCCAGCAGCCCGAGGACTAGCGGGGGCCCCTTCACAGATACGCAGTATTTT. This sequence encodes CASSPRTSGGPFTDTQYF.

V is TRBV6-5 and J is TRBJ1-6; D uncertain. Germline CDR1 and CDR2: MNHEY and SVGAGI. Trimming left V 2 bases short and J 6 bases short, with 11 bases between. This CDR3 has 15 residues. The CDR3 DNA follows: TGTGCCAGCAGTTACGGGTCCCAGATTAATTCACCCCTCCACTTT. Amino acids: CASSYGSQINSPLHF.

This clonotype was counted between two and nine times. The chain uses TRBV29-1 and TRBJ1-1, with D uncertain. Trimming pared 4 bases from V and 4 bases from J, leaving 7 bases between. CDR1 is SQVTM, CDR2 ANQGSEA, per germline. The length of the CDR3 is 11 residues. CDR3 residues: CSVGLITEAFF. CDR3 coding DNA: TGCAGCGTTGGGTTGATCACTGAAGCTTTCTTT.

The genes are TRBV7-8 and TRBJ1-1; the D gene is possibly TRBD1 (5 bases). CDR1 is SGHVS and CDR2 is FQNEAQ in the germline V gene. V was pared by 4 bases and J by 3 bases, with 15 bases between. The CDR3 length is 15 residues. The CDR3: CASSSPRGPYTEAFF. CDR3 in DNA: TGTGCCAGCAGCTCCCCGAGGGGTCCTTACACTGAAGCTTTCTTT.

The rearrangement joins TRBV29-1 to TRBJ2-1; 10 bases line up with TRBD1. Matching the DNA end better, TRBJ2-7 makes the J call doubtful. CDR1 is SQVTM, CDR2 ANQGSEA, per germline. This CDR3 is 15 amino acids long. The CDR3 loop reads CSVSNPGQGIYEQYF. The CDR3 bases are TGCAGCGTAAGCAATCCGGGACAGGGGATCTACGAGCAGTACTTC.